These 5 T cell receptor beta chains were sequenced from one sample in a study of blood T cell repertoires in COVID-19. The protocol was immunoSEQ multiplex PCR, while the TCRdb copy is restricted to in-frame clones and leaves out a portion. The sample lists roughly 250,000 clones; about 87% were seen once. The sample taken for sequencing was PBMCs or T cells enriched from blood (not recorded which). The receptors shown here come from a woman between 45 and 65 years old who had recovered from COVID-19.

The V and J genes are TRBV5-1 and TRBJ1-3; tentative D call: TRBD1 (5 bases). Germline lookup yields CDR1 SGHRS and CDR2 YFSETQ. The V and J ends lost 3 bases and 0 bases respectively, with 10 bases between them. The CDR3 loop spans 15 amino acids. CDR3 nucleotides: TGCGCCAGCAGCTCCTCGACAGTCTCTGGAAACACCATATATTTT. Its translation is CASSSSTVSGNTIYF.

Only a few counts were recorded for this clone. V gene TRBV3-1 (or the pseudogene TRBV3-2) combines with J gene TRBJ2-7; 9 bases are a match to TRBD1. Germline CDR1 reads LGHDT; CDR2 reads YNNKEL (reference sequence). After removal of 4 bases from V and 4 bases from J, the junction contained 5 bases not matched to a gene. This CDR3 contains 14 residues. The CDR3 here is CASSRGTGYYEQYF. The CDR3 DNA is TGTGCCAGCAGCCGCGGGACAGGGTATTACGAGCAGTACTTC.

The V gene is TRBV27, the J gene TRBJ2-7; 12 bases map to TRBD2. The CDR3 is 18 amino acids. The trim removed 0 bases at V and 5 bases at J, leaving 11 bases unmatched. CDR1 MNHEY and CDR2 SMNVEV come from the germline V gene (reference sequence). The CDR3 DNA is TGTGCCAGCAGTTTATCCTGGCTAGCGGGAGGGCCCGGGGACGAGCAGTACTTC. Translating gives CASSLSWLAGGPGDEQYF.

This chain connects TRBV3-1 (or the pseudogene TRBV3-2) to TRBJ2-1; a weak D match, TRBD1 (5 bases). The germline V and J ends were trimmed by 5 bases and 4 bases, with 12 bases remaining between them. This CDR3 comprises 14 residues. The germline CDR1 and CDR2 sequences are LGHDT and YNNKEL (reference sequence). CDR3 loop: CASSEPGSYNEQFF. The DNA for the CDR3 is TGTGCCAGCAGCGAACCAGGGTCTTACAATGAGCAGTTCTTC.

The V gene is TRBV28, the J gene TRBJ1-2; TRBD1 matches 7 bases. The length of the CDR3 is 13 residues. CDR1 is MDHEN, CDR2 SYDVKM, per germline. The V gene end was trimmed by 5 bases and the J gene end by 9 bases; junction bases not matched to a gene: 9. DNA of the CDR3: TGTGCCAGCAGTCAGGACAGGTCATGGCGCTACACCTTC. Its translation: CASSQDRSWRYTF.